A selection of T cell receptor beta chains follows, all from one sample in a study of blood T cell repertoires in COVID-19. The method was immunoSEQ multiplex PCR; TCRdb's version includes in-frame clones alone and lacks a portion of them. The data contain more than 85,000 clones, roughly 90% of them singletons. Sequenced: peripheral blood. Receptor source: a woman in her 70s with acute or convalescent COVID-19. CDR3s include the opening cysteine and the closing phenylalanine or tryptophan. The order of the fields is J gene, clone size, V gene, D gene, CDR3 protein, CDR3 DNA. A D gene is named only where the DNA matches it firmly. Some rows have no size entry. The others give once, few or many, or a class for an expanded clone.

J gene: TRBJ1-1; clone size: NA; V gene: TRBV5-1; D gene: TRBD1; CDR3 protein: CASSLGGTGGYTEAFF; CDR3 DNA: TGCGCCAGCAGCTTGGGTGGGACAGGGGGCTACACTGAAGCTTTCTTT
J gene: TRBJ1-2; clone size: NA; V gene: TRBV19; D gene: NA; CDR3 protein: CASSVDSSNYGYTF; CDR3 DNA: TGTGCCAGTAGTGTGGACAGTTCTAACTATGGCTACACCTTC
J gene: TRBJ2-2; clone size: NA; V gene: TRBV19; D gene: TRBD2; CDR3 protein: CASSILAGTGELFF; CDR3 DNA: TGTGCCAGTAGTATACTAGCGGGGACCGGGGAGCTGTTTTTT
J gene: TRBJ1-2; clone size: NA; V gene: TRBV6-5; D gene: TRBD1; CDR3 protein: CASMTGVDYGYTF; CDR3 DNA: TGTGCCAGCATGACAGGGGTGGACTATGGCTACACCTTC
J gene: TRBJ2-4; clone size: once; V gene: TRBV18; D gene: TRBD2; CDR3 protein: CASSPLAGALGIGNIQYF; CDR3 DNA: TGTGCCAGCTCACCATTAGCGGGAGCGTTGGGGATCGGAAACATTCAGTACTTC
J gene: TRBJ2-2; clone size: NA; V gene: TRBV11-2; D gene: NA; CDR3 protein: CASSLTGSFNTGELFF; CDR3 DNA: TGTGCCAGCAGCTTGACTGGATCGTTTAACACCGGGGAGCTGTTTTTT
J gene: TRBJ1-1; clone size: NA; V gene: TRBV3-1/TRBV3-2; D gene: NA; CDR3 protein: CASSQRVAFF; CDR3 DNA: TGTGCCAGCAGCCAAAGAGTAGCTTTCTTT
J gene: TRBJ1-1; clone size: NA; V gene: TRBV18; D gene: NA; CDR3 protein: CASSLRQGTEAFF; CDR3 DNA: TGTGCCAGCTCACTTCGGCAGGGAACTGAAGCTTTCTTT
J gene: TRBJ2-1; clone size: NA; V gene: TRBV5-1; D gene: TRBD2; CDR3 protein: CASSLASVPGGRSYNEQFF; CDR3 DNA: TGCGCCAGCAGCTTGGCTAGCGTTCCGGGAGGGCGCTCCTACAATGAGCAGTTCTTC
J gene: TRBJ1-1; clone size: NA; V gene: TRBV6-5; D gene: NA; CDR3 protein: CASSRGGRGTEAFF; CDR3 DNA: TGTGCCAGCTCTAGGGGGGGACGGGGCACTGAAGCTTTCTTT
J gene: TRBJ2-3; clone size: many; V gene: TRBV12-5; D gene: NA; CDR3 protein: CASGLVQSTSTDTQYF; CDR3 DNA: TGTGCTAGTGGTTTGGTACAATCGACTAGCACAGATACGCAGTATTTT
J gene: TRBJ1-3; clone size: NA; V gene: TRBV7-9; D gene: NA; CDR3 protein: CASSPDRDIAGNTIYF; CDR3 DNA: TGTGCCAGCAGCCCCGACCGGGACATAGCGGGAAACACCATATATTTT